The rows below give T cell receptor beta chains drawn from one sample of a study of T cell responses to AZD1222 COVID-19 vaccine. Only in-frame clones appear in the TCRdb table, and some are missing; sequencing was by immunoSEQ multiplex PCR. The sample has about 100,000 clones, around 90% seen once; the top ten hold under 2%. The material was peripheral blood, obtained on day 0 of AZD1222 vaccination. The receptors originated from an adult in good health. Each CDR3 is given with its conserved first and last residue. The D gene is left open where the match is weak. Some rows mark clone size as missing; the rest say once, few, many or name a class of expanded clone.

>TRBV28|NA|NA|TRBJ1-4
TGTGCCAGCAGTGCCCTCCCCGACTTTCAGACTGAAAAACTGTTTTTT
CASSALPDFQTEKLFF
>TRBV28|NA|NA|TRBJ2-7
TGTGCCAGCAGCTACAATCCCCGCGAGCAGTACTTC
CASSYNPREQYF
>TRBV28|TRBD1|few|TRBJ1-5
TGTGCCAGCAGGCACCCGCAGGGGGGTAGCAATCAGCCCCAGCATTTT
CASRHPQGGSNQPQHF
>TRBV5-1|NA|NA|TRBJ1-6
TGCGCCAGCAGTCGAGACGGAGATAATGGCAATTCACCCCTCCACTTT
CASSRDGDNGNSPLHF
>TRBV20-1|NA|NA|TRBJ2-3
TGCAGTGCTATTAGCGGACATACGCAGTATTTT
CSAISGHTQYF
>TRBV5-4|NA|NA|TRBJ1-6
TGTGCCAGCAGCTTGGACAGCCAATTTCAGCCCCTCCACTTT
CASSLDSQFQPLHF
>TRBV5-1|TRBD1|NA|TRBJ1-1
TGCGCCAGCAGCTTACAGGGGTGGGGGAACACTGAAGCTTTCTTT
CASSLQGWGNTEAFF
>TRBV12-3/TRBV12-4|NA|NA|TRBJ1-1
TGTGCCAGCAGTTTAGTAGGTCGCGGAGCTTTCTTT
CASSLVGRGAFF
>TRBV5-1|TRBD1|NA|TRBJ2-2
TGCGCCAGCAGCTTTGGGGACAGGGACACCGGGGAGCTGTTTTTT
CASSFGDRDTGELFF
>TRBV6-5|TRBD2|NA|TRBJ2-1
TGTGCCAGCAGTTCCCTAAGCGGGAGTTCCTACAATGAGCAGTTCTTC
CASSSLSGSSYNEQFF
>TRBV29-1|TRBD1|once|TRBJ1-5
TGCAGCGTTGAGAGTCAGGGGGATCAGCCCCAGCATTTT
CSVESQGDQPQHF
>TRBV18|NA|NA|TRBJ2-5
TGTGCCAGCTCACCCGACAGAGAGACCCAGTACTTC
CASSPDRETQYF
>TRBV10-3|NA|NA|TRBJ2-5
TGTGCCATCAGGGACGAGACAACTAGCCAAGAGACCCAGTACTTC
CAIRDETTSQETQYF
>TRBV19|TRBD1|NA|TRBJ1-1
TGTGCCAGCAAGGGGACAGCCATGAGGACTGAAGCTTTCTTT
CASKGTAMRTEAFF
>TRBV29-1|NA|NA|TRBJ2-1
TGCAGCGTCGTTACCGGGCCGTCCTACAATGAGCAGTTCTTC
CSVVTGPSYNEQFF
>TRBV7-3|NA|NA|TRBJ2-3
TGTGCCAGCAGCTATATAGGCACAGATACGCAGTATTTT
CASSYIGTDTQYF
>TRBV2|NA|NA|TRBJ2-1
TGTGCCAGCAGGGTTGATCAAGCGAGCTACAATGAGCAGTTCTTC
CASRVDQASYNEQFF
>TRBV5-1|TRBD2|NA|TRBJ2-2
TGCGCCAGCAGCCTGCAGTCGGGTCGAGCTAGCGGCACCGGGGAGCTGTTTTTT
CASSLQSGRASGTGELFF
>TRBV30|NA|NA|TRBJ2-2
TGTGCCTGGAAACAGGCGGCTACCGGGGAGCTGTTTTTT
CAWKQAATGELFF
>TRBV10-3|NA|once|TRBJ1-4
TGTGCCATCAGTGATGGTGGGTCGAATGAAAAACTGTTTTTT
CAISDGGSNEKLFF
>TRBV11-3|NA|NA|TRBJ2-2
TGTGCCAGCAGCAGTGGGACTCAGGCCGGGGAGCTGTTTTTT
CASSSGTQAGELFF
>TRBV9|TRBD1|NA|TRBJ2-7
TGTGCCAGCAGTGGGGGACAGGGTGGTTCCTACGAGCAGTACTTC
CASSGGQGGSYEQYF
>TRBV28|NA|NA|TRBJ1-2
TGTGCCAGCAGCCGGGGGCGGGGCACAACTAACTATGGCTACACCTTC
CASSRGRGTTNYGYTF
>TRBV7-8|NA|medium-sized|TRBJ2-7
TGTGCCAGCAGCTTAGACGTGAACGAGCAGTACTTC
CASSLDVNEQYF
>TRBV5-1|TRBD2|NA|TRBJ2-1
TGCGCCAGCAGCTTTTGGGGGGAGGGCCAGAATGAGCAGTTCTTC
CASSFWGEGQNEQFF
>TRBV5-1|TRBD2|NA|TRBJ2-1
TGCGCCAGCAGCAAGACTAGCTCGGGCAATGAGCAGTTCTTC
CASSKTSSGNEQFF
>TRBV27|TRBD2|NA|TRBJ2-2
TGTGCCAGCAGTTTACTAGCGGGAGAATACACCGGGGAGCTGTTTTTT
CASSLLAGEYTGELFF
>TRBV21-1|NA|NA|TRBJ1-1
TGTGCCAGCCCCTACCCGGGCGACCTTTACACTGAAGCTTTCTTT
CASPYPGDLYTEAFF
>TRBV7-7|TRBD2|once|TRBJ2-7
TGTGCTAGCAGCTTGGGACTAGCCGCCTACGAGCAGTACTTC
CASSLGLAAYEQYF
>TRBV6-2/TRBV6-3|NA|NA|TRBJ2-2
TGTGCCAGCAGTTACTCGGCGACCTGGGTGACCGGGGAGCTGTTTTTT
CASSYSATWVTGELFF
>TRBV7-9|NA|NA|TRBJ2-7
TGTGCCAGCAGCTTAGGTTCCTACGAGCAGTACTTC
CASSLGSYEQYF
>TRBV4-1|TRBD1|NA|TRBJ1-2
TGCGCCAGCAGCCGGGATAGGGGGACAGGGCTTGGCTACACCTTC
CASSRDRGTGLGYTF
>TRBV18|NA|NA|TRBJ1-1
TGTGCCAGCTCAGTACAGAACACTGAAGCTTTCTTT
CASSVQNTEAFF
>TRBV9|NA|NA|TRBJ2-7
TGTGCCAGCAGCACACACCGGGACGTACCCTACGAGCAGTACTTC
CASSTHRDVPYEQYF
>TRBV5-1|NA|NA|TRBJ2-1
TGCGCCAGCAGCTTGGTGGGCAGCCACAATGAGCAGTTCTTC
CASSLVGSHNEQFF
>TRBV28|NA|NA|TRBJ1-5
TGTGCCAGCAGTTTTGAAGGGAGTGGGGATCGACATCAGCCCCAGCATTTT
CASSFEGSGDRHQPQHF
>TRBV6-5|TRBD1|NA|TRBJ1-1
TGTGCCAGCAGCTCCCGGACAGGGTGGGACACTGAAGCTTTCTTT
CASSSRTGWDTEAFF
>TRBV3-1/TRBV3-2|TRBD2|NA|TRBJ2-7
TGTGCCAGCAGCCAAGCAGCGGGAGGGCCCTACGAGCAGTACTTC
CASSQAAGGPYEQYF
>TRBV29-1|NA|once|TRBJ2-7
TGCAGCGTTGCGACAGGTACCTACGAGCAGTACTTC
CSVATGTYEQYF
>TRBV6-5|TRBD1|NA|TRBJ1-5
TGTGCCAGCAGTCCAGGGGGGGGCTGGGAGCCCCAGCATTTT
CASSPGGGWEPQHF
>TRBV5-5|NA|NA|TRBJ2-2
TGTGCCACCAGCAGGAACACCGGGGAGCTGTTTTTT
CATSRNTGELFF
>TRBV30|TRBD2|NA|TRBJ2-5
TGTGCCTGGAGTGCCGGACTAGCGGGGGCCCAAGAGACCCAGTACTTC
CAWSAGLAGAQETQYF
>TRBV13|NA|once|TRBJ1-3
TGTGCCAGCAGCGCCAGTAGGACCATATATTTT
CASSASRTIYF
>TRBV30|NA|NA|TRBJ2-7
TGTGCCTGGAGCCCAGGGGGGTACTCCTACGAGCAGTACTTC
CAWSPGGYSYEQYF